This T cell receptor beta chain comes out of a study of cytomegalovirus exposure and HLA in healthy donors. The primer mix had 60 Vbeta and 13 Jbeta primers. Sequencing used immunoSEQ multiplex PCR; TCRdb keeps in-frame clones, though not all of them. The sample contains more than 150,000 clones, about 79% of which appear only once. Overall study findings and caveats: When analyzed later, a missense DCLRE1C variant was found to be linked to TCR beta V- and J-gene trimming.

As concerns this clone: Its matching antigen is unknown. At one boundary the junction diverges from the germline segment, which might be a read error.

The CDR3 has 14 amino acids. Germline loops: CDR1 MNHNS, CDR2 SASEGT. The V call is TRBV6-1, the J call TRBJ2-7, with 9 bases lining up with TRBD1. This clonotype was sampled from a girl aged 2 to 10 in good health and CMV-seropositive. The sample taken for sequencing was PBMCs. Here the CDR3 DNA reads TGTGCCAGCAGTGCGTCCGGGACAGGGACCCAGCTGGACTTC. Its translation is CASSASGTGTQLDF.